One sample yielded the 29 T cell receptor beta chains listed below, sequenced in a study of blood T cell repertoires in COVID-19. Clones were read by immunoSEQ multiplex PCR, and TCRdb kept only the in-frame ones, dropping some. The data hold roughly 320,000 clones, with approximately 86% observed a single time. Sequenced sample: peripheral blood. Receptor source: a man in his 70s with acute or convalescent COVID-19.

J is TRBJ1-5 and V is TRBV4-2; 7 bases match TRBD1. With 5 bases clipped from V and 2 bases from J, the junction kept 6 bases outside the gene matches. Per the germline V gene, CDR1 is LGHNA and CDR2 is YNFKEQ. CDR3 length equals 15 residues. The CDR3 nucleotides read TGTGCCAGCAGCGCACAGGGGAAGGGCAATCAGCCCCAGCATTTT. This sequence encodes CASSAQGKGNQPQHF.

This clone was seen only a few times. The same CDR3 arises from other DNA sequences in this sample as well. CDR3 in amino acids: CASSYRGRGTSGGRTDTQYF. The CDR3 DNA reads as TGTGCCAGCAGTTACAGGGGGCGAGGGACTAGCGGGGGTCGTACAGATACGCAGTATTTT. The chain carries TRBV6-2 or TRBV6-3 and TRBJ2-3; 14 bases fit TRBD2. With 2 bases clipped from V and 3 bases from J, the junction kept 13 bases outside the gene matches. There are 20 residues in the CDR3. Germline CDR1 reads MNHEY; CDR2 reads SVGEGT.

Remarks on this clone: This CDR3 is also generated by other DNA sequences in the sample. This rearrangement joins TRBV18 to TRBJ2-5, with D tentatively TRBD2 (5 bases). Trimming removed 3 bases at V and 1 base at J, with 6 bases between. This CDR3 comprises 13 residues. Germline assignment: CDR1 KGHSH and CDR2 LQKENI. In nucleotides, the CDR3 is TGTGCCAGCTCACCGGGGAGCCAAGAGACCCAGTACTTC. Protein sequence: CASSPGSQETQYF.

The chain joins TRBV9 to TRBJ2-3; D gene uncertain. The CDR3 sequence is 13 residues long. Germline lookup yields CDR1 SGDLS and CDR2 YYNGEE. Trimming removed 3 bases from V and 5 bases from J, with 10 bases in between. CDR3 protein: CASSGQVGDTQYF. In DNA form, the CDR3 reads TGTGCCAGCAGCGGTCAGGTGGGAGATACGCAGTATTTT.

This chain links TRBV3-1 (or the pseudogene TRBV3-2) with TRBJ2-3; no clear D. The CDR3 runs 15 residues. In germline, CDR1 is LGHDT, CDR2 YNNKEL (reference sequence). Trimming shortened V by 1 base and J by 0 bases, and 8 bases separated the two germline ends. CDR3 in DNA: TGTGCCAGCAGCCAAGCCCGGTTTAGCACAGATACGCAGTATTTT. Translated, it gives CASSQARFSTDTQYF.

The CDR3 sequence: CASSYSGRGGNFYEQFF. DNA of the CDR3: TGTGCCAGCAGTTACTCGGGTCGGGGGGGCAATTTCTATGAGCAGTTCTTC. The chain recombines TRBV6-2 or TRBV6-3 with TRBJ2-1; the match to TRBD2 covers 8 bases. The CDR3 runs 17 residues. The J segment lost 8 bases and the V segment lost 0 bases, leaving 12 bases of the junction unmatched. Germline V gene sequence: CDR1 MNHEY, CDR2 SVGEGT.

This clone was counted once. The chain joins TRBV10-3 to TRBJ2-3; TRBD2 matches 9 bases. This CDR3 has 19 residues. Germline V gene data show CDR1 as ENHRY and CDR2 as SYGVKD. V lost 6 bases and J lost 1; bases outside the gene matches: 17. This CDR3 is CAISSPVTSGPLGTDTQYF. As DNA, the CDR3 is TGTGCCATCAGCAGCCCAGTGACTAGCGGACCCCTTGGCACAGATACGCAGTATTTT.

CDR3 coding DNA: TGCAGTGCTAGTGTCCCGGGACTAGCGTCGAATGAGCAGTTCTTC. It yields the protein CSASVPGLASNEQFF. This chain uses TRBV20-1 with TRBJ2-1; 10 positions match TRBD2. Germline assignment: CDR1 DFQATT and CDR2 SNEGSKA (reference sequence). J lost 7 bases, V lost 3 bases, and 9 bases had no gene match. The CDR3 totals 15 residues.

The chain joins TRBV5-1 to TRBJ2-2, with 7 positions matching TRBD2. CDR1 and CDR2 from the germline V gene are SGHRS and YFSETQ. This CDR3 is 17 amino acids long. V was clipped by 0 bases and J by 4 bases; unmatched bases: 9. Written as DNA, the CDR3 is TGCGCCAGCAGCTTGGAACGGGGGGTGCGAAGCACCGGGGAGCTGTTTTTT. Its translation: CASSLERGVRSTGELFF.

The CDR3 loop reads CSVTQGGYTF. DNA of the CDR3: TGCAGCGTTACCCAGGGTGGCTACACCTTC. This chain connects TRBV29-1 to TRBJ1-2; the D gene is possibly TRBD1 (5 bases). The germline V and J ends were trimmed by 5 bases and 7 bases, with 8 bases remaining between them. The CDR3 runs to 10 residues. The germline V gene encodes CDR1 SQVTM and CDR2 ANQGSEA.

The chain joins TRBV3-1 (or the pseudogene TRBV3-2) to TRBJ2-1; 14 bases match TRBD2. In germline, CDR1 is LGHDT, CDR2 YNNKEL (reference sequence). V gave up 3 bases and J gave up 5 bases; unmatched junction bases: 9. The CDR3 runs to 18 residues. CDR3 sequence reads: CASSQEAGGLAGDNEQFF. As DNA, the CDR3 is TGTGCCAGCAGCCAGGAAGCGGGGGGACTAGCGGGAGACAATGAGCAGTTCTTC.

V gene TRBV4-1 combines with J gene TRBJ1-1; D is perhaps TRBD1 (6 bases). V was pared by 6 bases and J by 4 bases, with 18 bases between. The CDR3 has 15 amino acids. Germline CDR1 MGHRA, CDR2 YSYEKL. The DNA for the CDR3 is TGCGCCAGCAGGCCAAGTAGCGCAGGGGCCACTGAAGCTTTCTTT. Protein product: CASRPSSAGATEAFF.

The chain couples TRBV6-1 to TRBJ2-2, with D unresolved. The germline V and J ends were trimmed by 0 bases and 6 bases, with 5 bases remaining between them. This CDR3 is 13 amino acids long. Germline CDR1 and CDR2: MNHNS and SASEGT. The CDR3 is CASSEALPGELFF. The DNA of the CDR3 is TGTGCCAGCAGTGAAGCCCTCCCCGGGGAGCTGTTTTTT.

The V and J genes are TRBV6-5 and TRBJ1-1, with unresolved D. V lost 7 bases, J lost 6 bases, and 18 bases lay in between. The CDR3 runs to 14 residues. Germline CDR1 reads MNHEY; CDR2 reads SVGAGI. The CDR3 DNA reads TGTGCCAGCACCCCTGGGTGGGCAAGCCCTGAAGCTTTCTTT. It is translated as CASTPGWASPEAFF.

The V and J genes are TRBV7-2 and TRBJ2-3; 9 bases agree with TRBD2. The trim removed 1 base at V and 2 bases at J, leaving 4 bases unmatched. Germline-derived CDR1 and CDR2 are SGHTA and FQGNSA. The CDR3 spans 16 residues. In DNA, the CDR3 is TGTGCCAGCAGCTTAGGCGCTAGCGGGAACACAGATACGCAGTATTTT. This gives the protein CASSLGASGNTDTQYF.

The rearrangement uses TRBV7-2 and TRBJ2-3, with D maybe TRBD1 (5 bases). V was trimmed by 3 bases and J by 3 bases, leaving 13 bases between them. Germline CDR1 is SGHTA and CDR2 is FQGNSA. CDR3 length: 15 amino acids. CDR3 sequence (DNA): TGTGCCAGCAGCTTCTATCAGGGCGGAACAGATACGCAGTATTTT. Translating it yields CASSFYQGGTDTQYF.

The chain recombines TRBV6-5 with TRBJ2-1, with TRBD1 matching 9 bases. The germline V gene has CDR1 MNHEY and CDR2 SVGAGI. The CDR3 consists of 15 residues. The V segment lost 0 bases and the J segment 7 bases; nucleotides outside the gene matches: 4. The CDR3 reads CASSYSGQGWNEQFF. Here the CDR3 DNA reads TGTGCCAGCAGTTACTCCGGACAGGGGTGGAATGAGCAGTTCTTC.

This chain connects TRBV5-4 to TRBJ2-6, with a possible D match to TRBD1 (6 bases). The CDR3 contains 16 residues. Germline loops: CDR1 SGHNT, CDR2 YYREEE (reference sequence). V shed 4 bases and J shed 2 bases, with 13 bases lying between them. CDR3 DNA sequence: TGTGCCAGCAGCCAAATCAGGGGTACTGGGGCCAACGTCCTGACTTTC. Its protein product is CASSQIRGTGANVLTF.

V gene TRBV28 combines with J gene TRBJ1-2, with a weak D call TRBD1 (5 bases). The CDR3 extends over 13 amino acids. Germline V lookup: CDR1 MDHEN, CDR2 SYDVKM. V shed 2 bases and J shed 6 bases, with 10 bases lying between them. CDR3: CASSLARAHGYTF. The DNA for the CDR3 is TGTGCCAGCAGTTTAGCCAGGGCCCATGGCTACACCTTC.

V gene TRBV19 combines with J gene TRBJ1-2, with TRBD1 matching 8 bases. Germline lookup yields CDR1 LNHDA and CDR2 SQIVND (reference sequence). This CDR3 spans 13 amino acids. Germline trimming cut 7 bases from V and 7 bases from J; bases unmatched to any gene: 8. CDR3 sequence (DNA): TGTGCCAGTAACAGGGGGGAGGTTGGTGGCTACACCTTC. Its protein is CASNRGEVGGYTF.

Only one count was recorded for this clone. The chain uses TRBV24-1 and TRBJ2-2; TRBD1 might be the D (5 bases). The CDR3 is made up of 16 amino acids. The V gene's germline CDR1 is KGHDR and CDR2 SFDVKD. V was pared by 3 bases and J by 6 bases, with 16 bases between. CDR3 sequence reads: CATSDPLGLVAGELFF. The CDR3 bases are TGTGCCACCAGTGATCCTTTGGGGCTCGTCGCCGGGGAGCTGTTTTTT.

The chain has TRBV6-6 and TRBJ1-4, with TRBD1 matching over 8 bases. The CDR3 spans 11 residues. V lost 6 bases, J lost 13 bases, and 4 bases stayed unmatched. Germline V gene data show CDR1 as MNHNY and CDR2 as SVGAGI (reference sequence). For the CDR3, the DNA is TGTGCCAGCAGGGGACAGGTCAGACTGTTTTTT. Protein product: CASRGQVRLFF.

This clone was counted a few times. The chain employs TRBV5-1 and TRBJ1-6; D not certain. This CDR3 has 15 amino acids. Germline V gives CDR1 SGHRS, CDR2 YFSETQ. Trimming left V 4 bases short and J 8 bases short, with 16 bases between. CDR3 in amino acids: CASSRITGFDSPLHF. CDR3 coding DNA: TGCGCCAGCAGCCGGATCACGGGATTCGATTCACCCCTCCACTTT.

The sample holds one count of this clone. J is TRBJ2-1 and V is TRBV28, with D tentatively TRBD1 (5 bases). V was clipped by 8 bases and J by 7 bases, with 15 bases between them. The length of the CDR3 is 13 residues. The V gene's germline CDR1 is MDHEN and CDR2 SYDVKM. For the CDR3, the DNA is TGTGCCAGCGTGCTCGGGCGGACAAATGAGCAGTTCTTC. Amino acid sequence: CASVLGRTNEQFF.

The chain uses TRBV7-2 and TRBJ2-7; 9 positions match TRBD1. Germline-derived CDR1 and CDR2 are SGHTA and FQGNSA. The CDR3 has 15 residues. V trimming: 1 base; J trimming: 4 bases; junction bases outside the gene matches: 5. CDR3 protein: CASSLVFGQGYEQYF. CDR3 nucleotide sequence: TGTGCCAGCAGCTTAGTCTTTGGACAGGGGTACGAGCAGTACTTC.

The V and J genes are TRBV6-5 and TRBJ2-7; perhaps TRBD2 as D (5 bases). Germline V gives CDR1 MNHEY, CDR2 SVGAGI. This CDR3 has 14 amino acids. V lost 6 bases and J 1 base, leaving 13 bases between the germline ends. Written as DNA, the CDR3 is TGTGCCAGCAGGAGAAAAGCGGATTCCTACGAGCAGTACTTC. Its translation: CASRRKADSYEQYF.

The CDR3 protein is CASSPNHNGNTIYF. Written as DNA, the CDR3 is TGTGCCAGCTCACCTAACCACAACGGAAACACCATATATTTT. The chain is built from TRBV18 and TRBJ1-3, with D unclear. This CDR3 is built from 14 residues. Between the trimmed V and J ends, which lost 3 bases and 4 bases, there was a span of 10 bases. Germline CDR1 and CDR2: KGHSH and LQKENI. Complete variable domain (other parts from reference TRBV18 and TRBJ1-3): NAGVMQNPRHLVRRRGQEARLRCSPMKGHSHVYWYRQLPEEGLKFMVYLQKENIIDESGMPKERFSAEFPKEGPSILRIQQVVRGDSAAYFCASSPNHNGNTIYFGEGSWLTVV.

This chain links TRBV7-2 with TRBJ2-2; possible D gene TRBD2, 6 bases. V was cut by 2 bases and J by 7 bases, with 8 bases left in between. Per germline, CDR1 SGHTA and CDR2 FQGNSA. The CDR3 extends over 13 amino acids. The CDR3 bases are TGTGCCAGCAGCTTAAGGCGGGGCGGGGAGCTGTTTTTT. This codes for CASSLRRGGELFF.

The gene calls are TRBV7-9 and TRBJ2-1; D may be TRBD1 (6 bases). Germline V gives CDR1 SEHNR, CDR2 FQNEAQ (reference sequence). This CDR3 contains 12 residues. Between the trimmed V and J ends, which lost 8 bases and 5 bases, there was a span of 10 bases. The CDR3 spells CASGTQDNEQFF. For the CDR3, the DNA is TGTGCCAGCGGGACACAAGACAATGAGCAGTTCTTC.